This TCR beta chain came from a study of blood T cell repertoires in COVID-19. Sequencing used immunoSEQ multiplex PCR; TCRdb keeps in-frame clones, though not all of them. This table has roughly 250,000 clones, around 82% appearing once. The CDR3 is made up of 14 amino acids. Germline lookup yields CDR1 MDHEN and CDR2 SYDVKM. V dropped 6 bases and J dropped 0 bases, with 8 bases sitting between them. This sequence originates from a person between 65 and 79 years old with COVID-19, enrolled during active disease. The chain is built from TRBV28 and TRBJ1-4; TRBD1 is a possible D gene (5 bases). Sequencing used peripheral blood. This chain's CDR3 is CASRGDATNEKLFF. The DNA of the CDR3 is TGTGCCAGCAGAGGGGATGCAACTAATGAAAAACTGTTTTTT.